The rows below give T cell receptor beta chains drawn from one sample of a study of T cells after yellow fever vaccination. TCRdb independently ran MiXCR on the 5' RACE reads; one entry per CDR3 protein. The data show about 58,000 distinct CDR3 sequences, around 7% seen once. The material sequenced was CD8+ T cells sorted from PBMCs, taken on the day of the first yellow fever vaccination. These TCRs come from a man aged 18 to 30 who received the YFV17D yellow fever vaccine. Both conserved end residues are part of each CDR3. A D gene is named only where the DNA matches it firmly. Rows may omit the clone size; those that give it use once, few, many or a size class.

D	size	V	J	DNA	CDR3
NA	NA	TRBV19	TRBJ2-5	TGTGCCAGTAGTATAGGCGGGGAGACCCAGTACTTC	CASSIGGETQYF
TRBD1	NA	TRBV15	TRBJ2-7	TGTGCCACCAGCAGAGTGCGGGGACAGGGGGCGCCGTACGAGCAGTACTTC	CATSRVRGQGAPYEQYF
TRBD2	NA	TRBV7-8	TRBJ2-7	TGTGCCAGCAGCCCCTGGACTAGCGGGGGATCCACGTCGGCGCAGTACTTC	CASSPWTSGGSTSAQYF
NA	many	TRBV29-1	TRBJ1-4	TGCAGCGTTAAAGTGCGGATTAATGAAAAACTGTTTTTT	CSVKVRINEKLFF
TRBD2	medium-sized	TRBV6-4	TRBJ2-1	TGTGCCAGCAGTGGGACTAGCGGAACCTACAATGAGCAGTTCTTC	CASSGTSGTYNEQFF
TRBD2	few	TRBV5-6	TRBJ2-1	TGTGCCAGCATCCCACGCAAGCGGGGGTTTGGAGGTGAGCAGTTCTTC	CASIPRKRGFGGEQFF
NA	NA	TRBV5-1	TRBJ2-7	TGCGCCAGCAGCTTGGTCGGCGGTGACTACGAGCAGTACTTC	CASSLVGGDYEQYF
TRBD1	many	TRBV6-2/TRBV6-3	TRBJ2-1	TGTGCCAGCAGTTATTCCGACAGGGTCTACAATGAGCAGTTCTTC	CASSYSDRVYNEQFF
NA	many	TRBV9	TRBJ1-1	TGTGCCAGCAGTTTAGGCGGGGGCACTGAAGCTTTCTTT	CASSLGGGTEAFF
NA	NA	TRBV7-9	TRBJ2-1	TGTGCCAGCAGCCCCCCCGGTGGTGAGCAGTTCTTC	CASSPPGGEQFF
TRBD2	NA	TRBV7-2	TRBJ2-2	TGTGCCGGCAAGGGAGGGACGAACACCGGGGAGCTGTTTTTT	CAGKGGTNTGELFF
NA	few	TRBV3-1	TRBJ1-1	TGTGCCAGCAGCTCCTACCACCAGACGTCTGAAGCTTTCTTT	CASSSYHQTSEAFF
NA	few	TRBV20-1	TRBJ1-4	TGCAGGACTGGGACCGCCAGGGAAAGAAATGAAAAACTGTTTTTT	CRTGTARERNEKLFF
TRBD2	many	TRBV4-1	TRBJ2-3	TGCGCCAGCAGCCCTATACCCATAGCGGGGGGCCCCCGACTTGGCGCAGATACGCAGTATTTT	CASSPIPIAGGPRLGADTQYF
NA	few	TRBV6-5	TRBJ2-1	TGTGCCAGCAGTTTTCAGGGTGACCTGGAAAATGAGCAGTTCTTC	CASSFQGDLENEQFF
TRBD1	few	TRBV12-3/TRBV12-4	TRBJ2-1	TGTGCCAGCACCCGAGGACAGGGGTTTATTGATGAGCAGTTCTTC	CASTRGQGFIDEQFF
NA	NA	TRBV24-1	TRBJ2-2	TGTGCCACCAGTGATTTGTCGGGGGGCTTGGACACCGGGGAGCTGTTTTTT	CATSDLSGGLDTGELFF
NA	many	TRBV27	TRBJ2-2	TGTGCCAGCAGTCTCTTCGAGGGGGGGGGCGACACCGGGGAGCTGTTTTTT	CASSLFEGGGDTGELFF
TRBD2	few	TRBV5-1	TRBJ2-1	TGCGCCAGCAGCTACCCTAGCGGGGGGGCCGTGGTCGGTGAGCAGTTCTTC	CASSYPSGGAVVGEQFF
NA	NA	TRBV27	TRBJ2-6	TGTGCCAGCAGTTGGGTGGGGACCTCTGGGGCCAACGTCCTGACTTTC	CASSWVGTSGANVLTF
NA	many	TRBV18	TRBJ1-1	TGTGCCAGCTCACTGGGCAGGGTCACCATAAGAAACACTGAAGCTTTCTTT	CASSLGRVTIRNTEAFF
NA	many	TRBV6-2/TRBV6-3	TRBJ1-5	TGTGCCAGCTCCAGGGGAGGTGGGCAGCCCCAGCATTTT	CASSRGGGQPQHF
NA	many	TRBV12-3/TRBV12-4	TRBJ2-7	TGTGCCAGCAGTTTAGCTGGGGGTTGGAACGTCTACGAGCAGTACTTC	CASSLAGGWNVYEQYF
NA	few	TRBV7-8	TRBJ1-2	TGTGCCAGCAGCTTAGGCGTCCGTCACATAGGCTATGGCTACACCTTC	CASSLGVRHIGYGYTF
NA	many	TRBV27	TRBJ1-2	TGTGCCAGCAGTCCTCGGGGGGATGGCTACACCTTC	CASSPRGDGYTF
NA	many	TRBV27	TRBJ1-1	TGTGCCAGCAGTTTCGATGGGGGGCTCACTGAAGCTTTCTTT	CASSFDGGLTEAFF
TRBD2	NA	TRBV5-1	TRBJ2-7	TGCGCCAGCAGCTTGGGGGTCCCGGGGGGAGGCCCCTCGGAGCAGTACTTC	CASSLGVPGGGPSEQYF
TRBD1	few	TRBV7-9	TRBJ2-7	TGTGCCAGCAGCTTTGGGGGACAGGCAAGCTCCTACGAGCAGTACTTC	CASSFGGQASSYEQYF
NA	many	TRBV27	TRBJ1-5	TGTGCCAGCAGCAAGAGATGGACGGTAGATCAGCCCCAGCATTTT	CASSKRWTVDQPQHF
NA	many	TRBV6-6	TRBJ2-5	TGTGCCAGCTTGGGCGTACAAGAGACCCAGTACTTC	CASLGVQETQYF
NA	NA	TRBV5-1	TRBJ2-1	TGCGCCAGCACCCGCCGAGGGGGGGCAAGTACCTACAATGAGCAGTTCTTC	CASTRRGGASTYNEQFF
TRBD1	many	TRBV7-2	TRBJ2-5	TGTGCCAGCCTCGTGGACAGGCACCAAGAGACCCAGTACTTC	CASLVDRHQETQYF
TRBD2	many	TRBV6-2/TRBV6-3	TRBJ2-1	TGTGCCAGCAGTAGCGGGGGGTCGAACAATGAGCAGTTCTTC	CASSSGGSNNEQFF
TRBD1	many	TRBV9	TRBJ1-2	TGTGCCAGCAGCGTAGTAACAGGGGTTTTGTCAGACTATGGCTACACCTTC	CASSVVTGVLSDYGYTF
NA	NA	TRBV20-1	TRBJ1-6	TGCAGTGCTTCAGATTCCCTTTCTAGCTTCTCACCCCTCCACTTT	CSASDSLSSFSPLHF
NA	NA	TRBV4-1	TRBJ1-2	TGCGCCAGCAGCCAGCCGGGACTCGGGGGCTATGGCTACACCTTC	CASSQPGLGGYGYTF
NA	many	TRBV14	TRBJ2-2	TGTGCCAGCAGCCAAGAAATTGCCAGGGGAGCCGGGGAGCTGTTTTTT	CASSQEIARGAGELFF
TRBD1	many	TRBV6-2/TRBV6-3	TRBJ2-2	TGTGCCAGCAGTACCCACCCAGGGGGCGAAGACACCGGGGAGCTGTTTTTT	CASSTHPGGEDTGELFF
TRBD2	NA	TRBV7-2	TRBJ2-1	TGCTCCAGCAGCCTAGGACTAGCGTGGGGGAATGAGCAGTTCTTC	CSSSLGLAWGNEQFF
NA	few	TRBV10-3	TRBJ2-7	TGTGCCATCAGTGTAGGAGGCCTCGAGCAGTACTTC	CAISVGGLEQYF
NA	many	TRBV3-1	TRBJ2-7	TGTGCCAGCAGCCAAGGAGGGGTCGAGCAGTACTTC	CASSQGGVEQYF
NA	many	TRBV7-9	TRBJ2-5	TGTGCCAGCAGCTTACAGGGTTTTGGGGAGACCCAGTACTTC	CASSLQGFGETQYF
TRBD2	few	TRBV12-3/TRBV12-4	TRBJ2-3	TGTGCCAGCAGTCCACCGACTAGCGGGGGGGAAGATACGCAGTATTTT	CASSPPTSGGEDTQYF
TRBD2	many	TRBV5-1	TRBJ2-1	TGCGCCAGCAGCTTGGGACTAGCGGGGGATCGACATGAGCAGTTCTTC	CASSLGLAGDRHEQFF
TRBD1	few	TRBV4-1	TRBJ1-1	TGCGCCAGCAGCCAGGAACCGGGACAGTCTGAAGCTTTCTTT	CASSQEPGQSEAFF
TRBD1	few	TRBV19	TRBJ1-5	TGTGCCAGTGGACAGGGCAATCAGCCCCAGCATTTT	CASGQGNQPQHF
NA	few	TRBV6-5	TRBJ1-1	TGTGCCAGCAGTTACGGGGGAAACACTGAAGCTTTCTTT	CASSYGGNTEAFF
NA	few	TRBV7-8	TRBJ2-6	TGTGCCAGCAGTTCCCGGATAAGCGGATTCTCTGGGGCCAACGTCCTGACTTTC	CASSSRISGFSGANVLTF
TRBD2	NA	TRBV24-1	TRBJ2-1	TGTGCCACCAGTGACTCCCGCGACGGGGGGGCTCACTACAATGAGCAGTTCTTC	CATSDSRDGGAHYNEQFF
NA	few	TRBV7-9	TRBJ2-1	TGTGCCAGCAGTTCAGGGCCGGGGCAGTTCTTC	CASSSGPGQFF
NA	few	TRBV7-9	TRBJ1-2	TGTGCCAGCAGCGGTCGTCCAGCGAATGGCTACACCTTC	CASSGRPANGYTF
NA	many	TRBV29-1	TRBJ2-1	TGCAGCGTTGAGTCGGGTGGGGACACCACCTACAATGAGCAGTTCTTC	CSVESGGDTTYNEQFF
NA	NA	TRBV20-1	TRBJ2-1	TGCAGTGCTAGAGTCAAGATTGAGCAGTTCTTC	CSARVKIEQFF
NA	NA	TRBV7-2	TRBJ2-5	TGTGCCAGCAGCCTCGGGACCCGAGAGACCCAGTACTTC	CASSLGTRETQYF
NA	NA	TRBV6-2/TRBV6-3	TRBJ2-2	TGTGCCAGCAGTTATGAACAGGTTGACACCGGGGAGCTGTTTTTT	CASSYEQVDTGELFF
NA	NA	TRBV20-1	TRBJ1-1	TGCAGTGCTAGAGATCCGGGGATGAACACTGAAGCTTTCTTT	CSARDPGMNTEAFF
TRBD2	many	TRBV7-3	TRBJ2-1	TGTGCCAGCAGCCGCACTGGACTAGACGATGAGCAGTTCTTC	CASSRTGLDDEQFF
NA	NA	TRBV7-9	TRBJ1-5	TGTGCCAGCAGCTTAAGTCTGGGCAATCAGCCCCAGCATTTT	CASSLSLGNQPQHF
NA	many	TRBV29-1	TRBJ1-1	TGCAGCGTTGGGCGGATGAACACTGAAGCTTTCTTT	CSVGRMNTEAFF
NA	NA	TRBV20-1	TRBJ1-5	TGCAGTGCTAGAGATTCGCGGGGTATTGGCAATCAGCCCCAGCATTTT	CSARDSRGIGNQPQHF